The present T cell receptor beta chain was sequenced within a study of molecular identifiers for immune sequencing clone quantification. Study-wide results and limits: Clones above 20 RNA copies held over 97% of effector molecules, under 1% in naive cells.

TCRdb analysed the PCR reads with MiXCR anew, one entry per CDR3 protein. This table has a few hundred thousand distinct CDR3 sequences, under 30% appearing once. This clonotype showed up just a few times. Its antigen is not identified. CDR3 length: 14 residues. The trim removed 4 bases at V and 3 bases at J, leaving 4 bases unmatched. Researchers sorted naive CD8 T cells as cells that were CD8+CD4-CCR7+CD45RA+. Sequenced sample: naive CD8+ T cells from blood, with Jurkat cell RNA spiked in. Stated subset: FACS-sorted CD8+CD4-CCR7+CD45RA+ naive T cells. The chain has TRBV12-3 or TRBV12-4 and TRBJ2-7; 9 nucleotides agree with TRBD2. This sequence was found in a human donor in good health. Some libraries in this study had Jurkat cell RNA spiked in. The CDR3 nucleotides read TGTGCCAGCAGTTGGGCGCGGGAGGGCTACGAGCAGTACTTC. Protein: CASSWAREGYEQYF.